What follows is one TCR beta chain and its context. The data derive from a study of shared clonotypes between healthy human individuals. V lost 5 bases and J lost 4; bases outside the gene matches: 8. Germline loops: CDR1 SGHVS, CDR2 FQNEAQ. The CDR3 consists of 16 residues. Method: immunoSEQ multiplex PCR; TCRdb's copy keeps in-frame clones and lacks some. The data contain over a million clones, around 95% of them singletons. Specimen: naive CD4+ T cells sorted from blood. The subset denotes: CD45RA+ positively selected. The receptor was derived from a man aged 25-45 years in good health. The rearrangement links TRBV7-8 to TRBJ1-1; TRBD1 matches at 12 bases. The CDR3 spells CASSTRDRGLGTEAFF. The CDR3 DNA sequence: TGTGCCAGCAGCACCCGGGACAGGGGGCTCGGCACTGAAGCTTTCTTT.